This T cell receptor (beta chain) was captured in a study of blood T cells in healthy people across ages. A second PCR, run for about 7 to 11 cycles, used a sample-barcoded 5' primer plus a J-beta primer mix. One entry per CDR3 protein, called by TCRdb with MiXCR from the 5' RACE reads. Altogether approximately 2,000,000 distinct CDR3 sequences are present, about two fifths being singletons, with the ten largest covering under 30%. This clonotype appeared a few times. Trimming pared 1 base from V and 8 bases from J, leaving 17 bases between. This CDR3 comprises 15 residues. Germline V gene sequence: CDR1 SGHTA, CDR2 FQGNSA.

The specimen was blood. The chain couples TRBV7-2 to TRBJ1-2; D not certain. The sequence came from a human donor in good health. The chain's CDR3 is CASSLVEPRAFGYTF. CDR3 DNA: TGTGCCAGCAGCTTAGTCGAGCCCCGAGCGTTCGGCTACACCTTC.